This T cell receptor (beta chain) was sequenced in a study of vaccination and CD4 T cells after COVID-19. From the PCR reads, TCRdb called clonotypes with MiXCR, one entry per CDR3 protein. The sample comprises some 22,000 distinct CDR3 sequences, around 49% of which are singletons, and 0.8% to 1.2% rests with the top ten. The CDR3 runs 15 residues. Trimming took off 1 base at V and 8 bases at J, with 17 bases between the two ends. CDR1 and CDR2 from the germline V gene are SGHTA and FQGNSA. This chain joins TRBV7-2 and TRBJ1-2; tentatively, D is TRBD1 (6 bases). Specimen: CD4+ T cells from blood, collected before SARS-CoV-2 vaccination. The sequence was obtained from a human donor who had recovered from COVID-19. This CDR3 reads CASSLDGSLQGGYTF. CDR3 coding DNA: TGTGCCAGCAGCTTAGACGGGTCACTCCAGGGGGGCTACACCTTC.